This TCR beta chain was retrieved from a study of cytomegalovirus exposure and HLA in healthy donors. PCR primers comprised 60 Vbeta and 13 Jbeta primers. Original processing methods: Roughly 11 million shared chains were among approximately 87 million unique TCR beta chains counted in a later analysis. Only in-frame clones appear in the TCRdb table, and some are missing; sequencing was by immunoSEQ multiplex PCR. That table supplies the V and J calls and clone size; D and trimming were determined from the DNA. Here the sample spans over 150,000 clones, about 78% being singletons. Study results and limitations: Links to common viral pathogens appeared, in a later analysis, for several of the most significant clusters. As a later analysis revealed, most CMV-associated TCR beta chains appeared HLA-restricted.

On this clone itself: Its antigen is unknown.

Germline V gene data show CDR1 as MDHEN and CDR2 as SYDVKM. Trimming removed 2 bases from V and 4 bases from J; junction bases left unmatched: 4. The CDR3 spans 15 residues. The chain joins TRBV28 to TRBJ1-2, with 10 bases identical to TRBD1. What was sequenced was PBMCs. The sequence was obtained from a young woman in good health and CMV-seronegative. CDR3 region: CASSLGQGDIYGYTF. As DNA, the CDR3 is TGTGCCAGCAGTTTAGGACAGGGGGATATCTATGGCTACACCTTC.